The 13 T cell receptor beta chains given below trace back to one sample, sequenced in a study of early T cells in non-severe SARS-CoV-2 infection. TCRdb passed the 5' RACE reads through MiXCR, listing each CDR3 protein once. The sample holds some 76,000 distinct CDR3 sequences, roughly 13% seen once. The specimen was whole blood. These receptors were taken from an adult who was a healthcare worker with PCR-confirmed SARS-CoV-2 infection or an uninfected control (not recorded which).

The rearrangement joins TRBV11-2 to TRBJ2-7; D possibly uses TRBD1 or TRBD2 (5 bases each). Between the trimmed V and J ends, which lost 5 bases and 9 bases, there was a span of 23 bases. The CDR3 extends over 15 amino acids. Germline CDR1 and CDR2: SGHAT and FQNNGV. CDR3 nucleotides: TGTGCCAGCAGCATCTCGGACGGGACCTTACTCGGGCAGTACTTC. This sequence encodes CASSISDGTLLGQYF. The full variable domain, its missing parts supplied by reference TRBV11-2 and TRBJ2-7, is EAGVAQSPRYKIIEKRQSVAFWCNPISGHATLYWYQQILGQGPKLLIQFQNNGVVDDSQLPKDRFSAERLKGVDSTLKIQPAKLEDSAVYLCASSISDGTLLGQYFGPGTRLTVT.

This clonotype showed up many times. The chain links TRBV11-1 to TRBJ2-2, with D possibly matching TRBD1 (6 bases). Germline V CDR1 and CDR2: SGHAT, FQDESV (reference sequence). The V end was cut by 5 bases, the J end by 0 bases, with 13 bases between. This CDR3 contains 16 residues. CDR3 nucleotide sequence: TGTGCCAGCAGCACGGGACACACATCGAACACCGGGGAGCTGTTTTTT. Its protein is CASSTGHTSNTGELFF.

This clonotype was seen repeatedly, ten times or more. The V and J genes are TRBV7-2 and TRBJ1-1; no clear D. From germline, CDR1 is SGHTA and CDR2 FQGNSA. The CDR3 length is 15 residues. With 3 bases removed from V and 0 bases from J, the gap between germline ends came to 11 bases. Here the CDR3 reads CASSLVASLNTEAFF. The CDR3 DNA sequence: TGTGCCAGCAGCTTGGTCGCCAGTCTGAACACTGAAGCTTTCTTT.

The V call is TRBV28, the J call TRBJ1-5; a weak D match, TRBD1 (6 bases). V lost 6 bases and J 0 bases, leaving 9 bases between the germline ends. The CDR3 runs to 14 residues. CDR1 and CDR2 from the germline V gene are MDHEN and SYDVKM. The CDR3 DNA reads as TGTGCCAGCAGGCAGGGGTTTAGCAATCAGCCCCAGCATTTT. It specifies CASRQGFSNQPQHF.

This chain connects TRBV7-9 to TRBJ1-2; 8 bases are shared with TRBD1. The trim removed 5 bases at V and 5 bases at J, leaving 10 bases unmatched. This CDR3 has 15 amino acids. The germline V gene encodes CDR1 SEHNR and CDR2 FQNEAQ (reference sequence). As DNA, the CDR3 is TGTGCCAGCAGCCCAGCCCAGGGGGCGACTTATGGCTACACCTTC. Translated, it gives CASSPAQGATYGYTF.

This clonotype was detected ten times or more. The chain couples TRBV27 to TRBJ1-3, with D unresolved. This CDR3 is 14 amino acids long. Trimming took 5 bases from V and 0 from J, leaving 8 bases between them. Germline lookup yields CDR1 MNHEY and CDR2 SMNVEV (reference sequence). CDR3 sequence reads: CASSPLLSGNTIYF. DNA of the CDR3: TGTGCCAGCAGTCCCCTACTCTCTGGAAACACCATATATTTT.

A few counts support this clonotype. The chain combines TRBV29-1 with TRBJ2-1; no clear D gene. CDR3 length: 13 amino acids. In germline, CDR1 is SQVTM, CDR2 ANQGSEA. V lost 1 base and J 3 bases, leaving 7 bases between the germline ends. Here the CDR3 DNA reads TGCAGCGTTGAAGGCGGTCTCTACAATGAGCAGTTCTTC. It encodes CSVEGGLYNEQFF.

The rearrangement joins TRBV5-1 to TRBJ2-7; 7 nucleotides agree with TRBD2. CDR1 and CDR2 from the germline V gene are SGHRS and YFSETQ. The V and J ends lost 0 bases and 0 bases, in that order; junction bases with no gene match: 3. This CDR3 is built from 15 residues. CDR3 in amino acids: CASSLEAGTSYEQYF. The CDR3 nucleotides read TGCGCCAGCAGCTTGGAAGCGGGGACCTCCTACGAGCAGTACTTC.

This clonotype was recorded at least ten times. The chain couples TRBV29-1 to TRBJ2-2; D might be TRBD2 (5 bases). Deletions cut 3 bases from V and 1 base from J, with 6 bases between. There are 13 residues in the CDR3. Looked up from germline, CDR1 is SQVTM and CDR2 is ANQGSEA. The CDR3 is CSVDEGNTGELFF. The CDR3 DNA follows: TGCAGCGTTGATGAGGGGAACACCGGGGAGCTGTTTTTT.

The chain links TRBV3-1 to TRBJ2-7; 10 nucleotides line up with TRBD2. This CDR3 contains 13 residues. CDR1 and CDR2 (germline): LGHDT, YNNKEL (reference sequence). V dropped 1 base and J dropped 6; count of bases not matched to a gene: 0. CDR3 bases: TGTGCCAGCAGCCAAGGACTAGCGGGCGAGCAGTACTTC. Translation gives CASSQGLAGEQYF.

V is TRBV4-3 and J is TRBJ2-7; the D gene could be TRBD1 or TRBD2 (6 bases each). CDR1 and CDR2 from the germline V gene are LGHNA and YSLEER. The CDR3 sequence is 15 residues long. The V gene lost 3 bases and the J gene lost 3 bases, with 15 bases spanning the gap. CDR3 coding DNA: TGCGCCAGCAGCCAGCAGCCGGGGGCCAGCTACGAGCAGTACTTC. This sequence encodes CASSQQPGASYEQYF.

The chain couples TRBV6-9 to TRBJ1-5, with D possibly being TRBD1 (5 bases). This CDR3 has 18 amino acids. Germline V lookup: CDR1 MNHGY, CDR2 SVAAGI. Trimming removed 2 bases from V and 1 base from J, with 18 bases in between. The CDR3 reads CASSYPREGRGSNQPQHF. For the CDR3, the DNA is TGTGCCAGCAGTTATCCCCGCGAAGGGCGGGGGAGCAATCAGCCCCAGCATTTT.

This clonotype showed up just a few times. The chain has TRBV3-1 and TRBJ2-2; D might be TRBD1 (5 bases). The CDR3 has 17 residues. Per germline, CDR1 LGHDT and CDR2 YNNKEL (reference sequence). Trimming took 1 base from V and 2 from J, leaving 14 bases between them. The CDR3 region has the DNA TGTGCCAGCAGCCAAGGTTTGACAGTGGGAAACACCGGGGAGCTGTTTTTT. The encoded protein is CASSQGLTVGNTGELFF.